These 31 T cell receptor beta chains were sequenced from one sample in a study of T cell changes during pregnancy in multiple sclerosis. Profiling relied on immunoSEQ multiplex PCR, and the TCRdb table lists in-frame clones only, not all of them. The sample has about 39,000 clones, around 92% seen once. The sequencing used CD4+ T cells from peripheral blood mononuclear cells, collected after pregnancy. These receptors all come from a female donor in good health, enrolled as a control in a pregnancy study.

This chain links TRBV29-1 with TRBJ2-2, with D perhaps TRBD2 (5 bases). V was cut by 8 bases and J by 0 bases, with 10 bases left in between. This CDR3 spans 13 amino acids. The germline gives CDR1 SQVTM, CDR2 ANQGSEA. The CDR3: CSCRLTNTGELFF. The CDR3, as DNA: TGCAGCTGTAGACTAACGAACACCGGGGAGCTGTTTTTT.

The J gene is TRBJ2-1, the V gene TRBV4-1; the match to TRBD2 covers 8 bases. Per germline, CDR1 MGHRA and CDR2 YSYEKL. V lost 0 bases, J lost 7 bases, and 11 bases stayed unmatched. This CDR3 is built from 17 residues. The CDR3 protein is CASSQDLREGQNNEQFF. In DNA, the CDR3 is TGCGCCAGCAGCCAAGATCTCCGGGAGGGCCAAAATAATGAGCAGTTCTTC.

The chain combines TRBV2 with TRBJ2-7; D unresolved. Trimming removed 7 bases at V and 0 bases at J, with 10 bases between. Germline-derived CDR1 and CDR2 are SNHLY and FYNNEI. The CDR3 runs to 13 residues. For the CDR3, the DNA is TGTGCCAGCAAGCGCTGGATCTCCTACGAGCAGTACTTC. It yields the protein CASKRWISYEQYF.

V usage is TRBV9 and J usage is TRBJ2-7; possible D gene TRBD2, 5 bases. CDR1 and CDR2 from the germline V gene are SGDLS and YYNGEE. The CDR3 is made up of 13 amino acids. The V gene lost 4 bases and the J gene lost 7 bases, with 15 bases spanning the gap. This CDR3 is CASSPQSRGEQYF. For the CDR3, the DNA is TGTGCCAGCAGCCCCCAGTCGCGAGGGGAGCAGTACTTC.

The chain carries TRBV28 and TRBJ1-2; 8 bases align to TRBD1. This CDR3 spans 14 amino acids. The trim removed 6 bases at V and 4 bases at J, leaving 7 bases unmatched. CDR1 is MDHEN, CDR2 SYDVKM, per germline. In nucleotides, the CDR3 is TGTGCCAGCAGAAGATACAGGGGGGGCTATGGCTACACCTTC. Its translation: CASRRYRGGYGYTF.

The rearrangement joins TRBV28 to TRBJ1-2; tentatively, D is TRBD1 (6 bases). Looked up from germline, CDR1 is MDHEN and CDR2 is SYDVKM. Trimming stripped 3 bases from V and 5 bases from J, with 13 bases between. CDR3 length equals 14 residues. The CDR3 spells CASSFPADRYGYTF. The CDR3 nucleotides read TGTGCCAGCAGTTTCCCAGCGGACAGATATGGCTACACCTTC.

This chain joins TRBV5-1 and TRBJ2-2; TRBD2 aligns across 10 bases. V lost 4 bases to trimming and J lost 1 base; unmatched junction nucleotides: 4. This CDR3 contains 16 residues. CDR1 and CDR2 from the germline V gene are SGHRS and YFSETQ. CDR3 region: CASSSGLAVNTGELFF. CDR3 nucleotides: TGCGCCAGCAGCAGCGGACTAGCGGTGAACACCGGGGAGCTGTTTTTT. Using reference TRBV5-1 and TRBJ2-2 for the parts outside the CDR3, the full variable domain is KAGVTQTPRYLIKTRGQQVTLSCSPISGHRSVSWYQQTPGQGLQFLFEYFSETQRNKGNFPGRFSGRQFSNSRSEMNVSTLELGDSALYLCASSSGLAVNTGELFFGEGSRLTVL.

This clone came up a few times. V usage is TRBV5-1 and J usage is TRBJ2-6; D not certain. Trimming removed 0 bases at V and 0 bases at J, with 7 bases between. The CDR3 extends over 16 amino acids. Germline V gene data show CDR1 as SGHRS and CDR2 as YFSETQ. The CDR3 region has the DNA TGCGCCAGCAGCTTGGCCATCAGCTCTGGGGCCAACGTCCTGACTTTC. This encodes CASSLAISSGANVLTF.

The chain uses TRBV20-1 and TRBJ2-1; no definite D call. Germline values: CDR1 DFQATT, CDR2 SNEGSKA (reference sequence). V gave up 6 bases and J gave up 8 bases, with 8 bases separating them. There are 10 residues in the CDR3. CDR3 amino acids: CSANADEQFF. The CDR3 bases are TGCAGTGCAAACGCGGATGAGCAGTTCTTC.

The sample holds one count of this clone. V and J are TRBV5-1 and TRBJ2-7, with 9 bases identical to TRBD2. CDR1 and CDR2 (germline): SGHRS, YFSETQ. The junction had 8 bases not matched to a gene; V was cut back by 0 bases and J by 4 bases. This CDR3 comprises 16 residues. CDR3 nucleotide sequence: TGCGCCAGCAGCTTGGCACCTAGCGGGACCCCATACGAGCAGTACTTC. It encodes CASSLAPSGTPYEQYF.

The chain is built from TRBV5-4 and TRBJ2-7, with D tentatively TRBD1 (5 bases). This CDR3 region has 16 residues. Germline values: CDR1 SGHNT, CDR2 YYREEE (reference sequence). Trimming cost V 1 base and J 2 bases, with 16 bases left between them. The CDR3 DNA follows: TGTGCCAGCAGCTTGTTAGGGGCCGCCCAAGCCTACGAGCAGTACTTC. Its protein product is CASSLLGAAQAYEQYF.

This clone appeared once. The V and J genes are TRBV27 and TRBJ2-7, with 14 bases lining up with TRBD2. The J segment lost 2 bases and the V segment lost 5 bases, leaving 5 bases of the junction unmatched. Germline assignment: CDR1 MNHEY and CDR2 SMNVEV (reference sequence). CDR3 length equals 16 residues. CDR3 region: CASSQGLAGAPYEQYF. Written as DNA, the CDR3 is TGTGCCAGCAGTCAGGGACTAGCGGGAGCCCCCTACGAGCAGTACTTC.

This sequence joins TRBV7-8 and TRBJ2-1; TRBD2 agrees at 12 bases. From germline, CDR1 is SGHVS and CDR2 FQNEAQ. Trimming cost V 6 bases and J 7 bases; bases outside gene matches: 7. This CDR3 has 15 residues. The chain's CDR3 is CASRPLAGGTNEQFF. CDR3 in DNA: TGTGCCAGCAGGCCACTAGCGGGGGGCACTAATGAGCAGTTCTTC.

The CDR3: CASIDAGAGGTEAFF. The CDR3 DNA reads TGTGCCAGCATCGACGCGGGGGCGGGCGGCACTGAAGCTTTCTTT. The chain joins TRBV5-6 to TRBJ1-1; D may be TRBD1 (6 bases). Trimming pared 6 bases from V and 4 bases from J, leaving 19 bases between. The CDR3 length is 15 residues. Germline V lookup: CDR1 SGHDT, CDR2 YYEEEE.

The chain combines TRBV4-2 with TRBJ2-1; D may be TRBD2 (7 bases). CDR3 size: 16 residues. Trimming took off 0 bases at V and 5 bases at J, with 14 bases between the two ends. Germline lookup yields CDR1 LGHNA and CDR2 YNFKEQ. CDR3 bases: TGTGCCAGCAGCCAAGACTTAGGGGGGGGAAACAATGAGCAGTTCTTC. Amino acids: CASSQDLGGGNNEQFF.

J is TRBJ2-1 and V is TRBV7-3; TRBD2 matches 10 bases. Germline V gene data show CDR1 as SGHTA and CDR2 as FQGTGA. CDR3 length equals 16 residues. V lost 0 bases and J lost 9; bases outside the gene matches: 8. In DNA form, the CDR3 reads TGTGCCAGCAGCTTAACGGAGGCTAGCGGGAGAACTGAGCAGTTCTTC. Its translation is CASSLTEASGRTEQFF.

V usage is TRBV7-9 and J usage is TRBJ1-4; D may be TRBD1 (6 bases). Germline V gene lookup returns CDR1 SEHNR and CDR2 FQNEAQ (reference sequence). This CDR3 is 13 amino acids long. Trimming pared 10 bases from V and 0 bases from J, leaving 9 bases between. CDR3 in amino acids: CAIRGATNEKLFF. For the CDR3, the DNA is TGTGCCATCAGGGGCGCAACTAATGAAAAACTGTTTTTT.

The chain employs TRBV25-1 and TRBJ2-1; 7 bases align to TRBD2. V lost 8 bases, J lost 0 bases, and 7 bases stayed unmatched. The CDR3 has 15 amino acids. The germline CDR1 and CDR2 sequences are MGHDK and SYGVNS. CDR3 sequence (DNA): TGTGCCAGCGGGCCAATAGCGGGCTCCTACAATGAGCAGTTCTTC. Encoded protein: CASGPIAGSYNEQFF.

The rearrangement joins TRBV2 to TRBJ2-7; 7 bases match TRBD1. The J segment lost 4 bases and the V segment lost 4 bases, leaving 7 bases of the junction unmatched. CDR1 is SNHLY and CDR2 is FYNNEI in the germline V gene. CDR3 length: 14 amino acids. DNA for the CDR3: TGTGCCAGCAGTGGCGAGGTCAGGGGGTACGAGCAGTACTTC. It specifies CASSGEVRGYEQYF.

This chain connects TRBV7-9 to TRBJ1-2; 7 bases are a match to TRBD1. Trimming at V came to 4 bases and at J to 6 bases, leaving 5 bases not matched to a gene. The CDR3 is 13 residues long. In germline, CDR1 is SEHNR, CDR2 FQNEAQ (reference sequence). In DNA form, the CDR3 reads TGTGCCAGCAGCTCGGGACAGCGGGATGGCTACACCTTC. Its translation: CASSSGQRDGYTF.

The rearrangement links TRBV27 to TRBJ1-2; 7 bases agree with TRBD1. Germline V gives CDR1 MNHEY, CDR2 SMNVEV (reference sequence). This CDR3 has 15 residues. After removal of 5 bases from V and 4 bases from J, the junction contained 10 bases not matched to a gene. CDR3 protein: CASSQSQGVGYGYTF. The CDR3, as DNA: TGTGCCAGCAGTCAGAGTCAGGGGGTCGGCTATGGCTACACCTTC.

V is TRBV28 and J is TRBJ2-3; tentative D call: TRBD2 (6 bases). Trimming removed 3 bases at V and 3 bases at J, with 10 bases between. This CDR3 is 14 amino acids long. Per the germline V gene, CDR1 is MDHEN and CDR2 is SYDVKM. CDR3 nucleotides: TGTGCCAGCAGTTTTCGGCGGGGTACAGATACGCAGTATTTT. It translates to CASSFRRGTDTQYF.

This chain uses TRBV4-2 with TRBJ2-1; 8 bases are a match to TRBD1. Germline assignment: CDR1 LGHNA and CDR2 YNFKEQ. The CDR3 length is 17 residues. The J segment lost 2 bases and the V segment lost 0 bases, leaving 6 bases of the junction unmatched. This chain's CDR3 is CASSQDPTGVTYNEQFF. In DNA form, the CDR3 reads TGTGCCAGCAGCCAAGACCCGACAGGGGTCACCTACAATGAGCAGTTCTTC.

The chain carries TRBV11-3 and TRBJ2-1; TRBD1 matches 10 bases. This CDR3 has 15 residues. With 1 base clipped from V and 6 bases from J, the junction kept 3 bases outside the gene matches. CDR1 and CDR2 (germline): SGHNT, YENEEA. CDR3 loop: CASSLGQGASNEQFF. The CDR3 DNA sequence: TGTGCCAGCAGCTTAGGACAGGGGGCTAGCAATGAGCAGTTCTTC.

This chain links TRBV5-1 with TRBJ2-5; D may be TRBD1 (6 bases). The germline V gene encodes CDR1 SGHRS and CDR2 YFSETQ. V was clipped by 4 bases and J by 1 base, with 14 bases between them. CDR3 length: 15 residues. The CDR3 DNA sequence: TGCGCCAGCAGCCCGGACAGAGTTGGCCAAGAGACCCAGTACTTC. Translating gives CASSPDRVGQETQYF.

This chain connects TRBV6-5 to TRBJ2-4; the D is unclear. The CDR3 is 13 residues long. Trimming cost V 5 bases and J 0 bases, with 5 bases left between them. Germline assignment: CDR1 MNHEY and CDR2 SVGAGI. The CDR3 spells CASSPIAKNIQYF. CDR3 DNA sequence: TGTGCCAGCAGTCCAATAGCCAAAAACATTCAGTACTTC.

This rearrangement joins TRBV5-4 to TRBJ1-2, with D uncertain. Germline loops: CDR1 SGHNT, CDR2 YYREEE (reference sequence). This CDR3 region has 10 residues. V shed 6 bases and J shed 6 bases, with 6 bases lying between them. For the CDR3, the DNA is TGTGCCAGCACGGCGGATGGCTACACCTTC. Residues: CASTADGYTF.

The chain uses TRBV27 and TRBJ2-5; the match to TRBD2 covers 11 bases. V lost 5 bases, J lost 5 bases, and 4 bases stayed unmatched. CDR1 and CDR2 from the germline V gene are MNHEY and SMNVEV (reference sequence). The CDR3 consists of 14 residues. CDR3 sequence reads: CASSETSGDETQYF. The CDR3 DNA is TGTGCCAGCAGTGAGACTAGCGGGGACGAGACCCAGTACTTC.

V gene TRBV11-2 combines with J gene TRBJ2-7; no reliable D call. The V end lost 5 bases, the J end lost 3 bases, and 8 bases lay between the germline ends. This CDR3 is built from 12 residues. Germline V gene data show CDR1 as SGHAT and CDR2 as FQNNGV. The CDR3: CASSPTGYEQYF. CDR3 in DNA: TGTGCCAGCAGCCCAACTGGCTACGAGCAGTACTTC.

CDR3: CAIHRGEKLFF. The CDR3 DNA reads TGTGCCATACACAGGGGCGAAAAACTGTTTTTT. The chain joins TRBV10-3 to TRBJ1-4; 7 bases are a match to TRBD1. CDR3 size: 11 residues. V shed 9 bases and J 8 bases; nucleotides not matched to a gene: 3. Per the germline V gene, CDR1 is ENHRY and CDR2 is SYGVKD.

As to this clone: Within the sample, other DNA sequences also encode this same CDR3. V is TRBV28 and J is TRBJ2-7; possible D gene TRBD2, 5 bases. This CDR3 has 15 amino acids. The germline gives CDR1 MDHEN, CDR2 SYDVKM. V gave up 5 bases and J gave up 0 bases, with 14 bases separating them. The CDR3: CASSTSGGFSYEQYF. DNA for the CDR3: TGTGCCAGCAGTACGAGCGGAGGTTTCTCCTACGAGCAGTACTTC.